These T cell receptor beta chains were read from a single sample in a study of cytomegalovirus exposure and HLA in healthy donors. Repertoires were generated with immunoSEQ multiplex PCR, while TCRdb's copy carries only in-frame clones and drops some. Of 150,000 to 200,000 clones in the sample, roughly 79% were seen once. The sample comprised PBMCs. Receptors were obtained from a woman between 40 and 50 years old in good health and CMV-seronegative. Each CDR3 is given with its conserved first and last residue. The order of the fields is D gene, V gene, clone size, J gene, CDR3 protein, CDR3 DNA. The D gene is left open where the match is weak. A clone size is listed for some rows: how often the clone was seen (once, few, many), or a class if it is expanded.

.	TRBV6-1	.	TRBJ2-7	CASSEGIGHLDNEQYF	TGTGCCAGCAGTGAAGGTATAGGCCACCTCGACAACGAGCAGTACTTC
TRBD1	TRBV28	.	TRBJ1-4	CASSRQGEKLFF	TGTGCCAGCAGCCGACAGGGTGAAAAACTGTTTTTT
.	TRBV29-1	.	TRBJ1-3	CSVEGGPYGNTIYF	TGCAGCGTTGAAGGGGGCCCCTATGGAAACACCATATATTTT
.	TRBV11-3	.	TRBJ1-1	CASSLDSGRTGEAFF	TGTGCCAGCAGCTTAGATTCCGGGCGAACAGGTGAAGCTTTCTTT
TRBD1	TRBV27	.	TRBJ1-2	CASRDRLGGYTF	TGTGCCAGCAGGGACAGGTTAGGAGGCTACACCTTC
.	TRBV5-4	.	TRBJ1-4	CASSLGGYPNEKLFF	TGTGCCAGCAGCTTGGGGGGCTACCCTAATGAAAAACTGTTTTTT
.	TRBV6-5	once	TRBJ2-2	CASSRFSGNTGELFF	TGTGCCAGCAGCCGGTTTTCAGGGAACACCGGGGAGCTGTTTTTT
TRBD2	TRBV6-1	.	TRBJ2-5	CAKGTSGGHQETQYF	TGTGCTAAAGGGACTAGCGGGGGGCATCAAGAGACCCAGTACTTC
TRBD1	TRBV5-1	.	TRBJ2-5	CASSLGGTGGEETQYF	TGCGCCAGCAGCTTGGGCGGGACAGGGGGTGAGGAGACCCAGTACTTC
.	TRBV7-9	.	TRBJ1-4	CASSLYRDNEKLFF	TGTGCCAGCAGCTTATACAGGGACAATGAAAAACTGTTTTTT
.	TRBV5-6	once	TRBJ2-7	CASSLPGSGERQYF	TGTGCCAGCAGCCTCCCTGGGTCGGGGGAGCGGCAGTACTTC
TRBD2	TRBV9	few	TRBJ2-1	CASSGLLTSGSLYEQFF	TGTGCCAGCAGCGGACTTTTGACTAGCGGGAGTCTCTATGAGCAGTTCTTC